Reported below is one TCR beta chain. The sample belongs to a study of cytomegalovirus exposure and HLA in healthy donors. This CDR3 has 15 amino acids. V was pared by 5 bases and J by 4 bases, with 6 bases of the junction left unmatched. Germline lookup yields CDR1 MGHRA and CDR2 YSYEKL. Clones were read by immunoSEQ multiplex PCR, and TCRdb kept only the in-frame ones, dropping some. There are about 130,000 clones in the sample; roughly 90% occur only once, and roughly 2% lies in the top ten. The sample was PBMCs. The TCR originated in a young woman in good health and CMV-seronegative. V and J are TRBV4-1 and TRBJ2-5; 11 bases fit TRBD2. In DNA, the CDR3 is TGCGCCAGCAGCTACACTAGCGGGAGCGGAGAGACCCAGTACTTC. Its translation: CASSYTSGSGETQYF.